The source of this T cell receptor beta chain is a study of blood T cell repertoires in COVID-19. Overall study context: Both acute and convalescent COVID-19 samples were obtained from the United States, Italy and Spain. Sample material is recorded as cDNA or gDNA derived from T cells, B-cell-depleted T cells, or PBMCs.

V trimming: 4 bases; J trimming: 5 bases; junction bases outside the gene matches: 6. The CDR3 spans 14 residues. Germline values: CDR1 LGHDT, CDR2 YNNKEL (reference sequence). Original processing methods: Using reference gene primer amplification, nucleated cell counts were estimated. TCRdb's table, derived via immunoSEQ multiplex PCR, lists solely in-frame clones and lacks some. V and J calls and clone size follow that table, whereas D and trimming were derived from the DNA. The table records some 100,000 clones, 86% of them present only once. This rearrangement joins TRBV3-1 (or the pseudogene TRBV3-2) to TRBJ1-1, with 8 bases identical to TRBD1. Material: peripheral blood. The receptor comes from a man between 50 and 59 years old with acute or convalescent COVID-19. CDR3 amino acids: CASSPRQGLTEAFF. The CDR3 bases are TGTGCCAGCAGCCCTAGACAGGGGTTAACTGAAGCTTTCTTT.